Described below is a single TCR beta chain sequence and its context. Its antigen is undetermined. This sample is part of a study of cytomegalovirus exposure and HLA in healthy donors. Study-wide findings and caveats: It has been reported that TCR beta sequences accurately predicted the HLA-A and HLA-B alleles of most subjects. Investigators reported 150 to 200 TCR beta chains as tied to cytomegalovirus. A prior analysis recorded that most TCR beta V segments were productive about 87% or about 30% of the time.

Both 60 Vbeta primers and 13 Jbeta primers went into the PCR. Profiled with immunoSEQ multiplex PCR; TCRdb holds only in-frame clones, not every one. The sample contains just over 150,000 clones, around four fifths of which appear only once. At collection, donors were nominally healthy, but unrecorded immune exposures were probable. The CDR3 length is 15 residues. Germline CDR1 SGHRS, CDR2 YFSETQ. Trimming at V came to 1 base and at J to 2 bases, leaving 5 bases not matched to a gene. The chain uses TRBV5-1 and TRBJ2-7; 8 nucleotides align to TRBD2. The sequence came from a young man in good health and CMV-seronegative. The sequencing sample was made of PBMCs. CDR3 in amino acids: CASSLTGGGPYEQYF. CDR3 nucleotide sequence: TGCGCCAGCAGCTTGACCGGGGGGGGACCCTACGAGCAGTACTTC.